This record looks at one T cell receptor (beta chain) sequence and its context. Method: immunoSEQ multiplex PCR; TCRdb's copy keeps in-frame clones and lacks some. Among fewer than 95,000 clones listed, 80% to 90% were seen once. The sample belongs to a study of OX40 agonist ivuxolimab in advanced cancers. The CDR3 is 14 residues long. The V end was cut by 6 bases, the J end by 1 base, with 12 bases between. Germline V lookup: CDR1 MNHEY, CDR2 SVGAGI. The input for sequencing was CD4+ or CD8+ T cells sorted from blood, taken in a trial of the OX40 agonist ivuxolimab. The clonotype was recovered from an adult with an advanced solid tumor such as melanoma, head and neck, liver or kidney cancer. V and J are TRBV6-5 and TRBJ1-1, with D maybe TRBD1 (5 bases). The CDR3 region is CASSRAGPNTEAFF. Here the CDR3 DNA reads TGTGCCAGCAGCAGGGCAGGGCCGAACACTGAAGCTTTCTTT.